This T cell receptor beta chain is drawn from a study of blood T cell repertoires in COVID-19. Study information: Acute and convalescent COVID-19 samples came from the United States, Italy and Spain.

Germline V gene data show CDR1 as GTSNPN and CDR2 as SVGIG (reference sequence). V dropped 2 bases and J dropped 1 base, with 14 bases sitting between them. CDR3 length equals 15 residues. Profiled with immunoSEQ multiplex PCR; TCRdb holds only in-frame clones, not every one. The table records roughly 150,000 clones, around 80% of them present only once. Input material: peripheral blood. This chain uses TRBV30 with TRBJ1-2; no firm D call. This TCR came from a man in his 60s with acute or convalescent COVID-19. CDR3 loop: CAWSRDTTYNYGYTF. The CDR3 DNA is TGTGCCTGGAGTCGTGACACAACTTATAACTATGGCTACACCTTC. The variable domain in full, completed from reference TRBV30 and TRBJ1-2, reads SQTIHQWPATLVQPVGSPLSLECTVEGTSNPNLYWYRQAAGRGLQLLFYSVGIGQISSEVPQNLSASRPQDRQFILSSKKLLLSDSGFYLCAWSRDTTYNYGYTFGSGTRLTVV.